This T cell receptor (beta chain) appears in the sequencing data of a study of CD8 T cells in ankylosing spondylitis. Overall study findings and caveats: Prior literature has documented some motif variants in synovial fluid and blood from reactive arthritis. One TCR beta motif, made up of eight or nine highly homologous variants, appeared characteristic of ankylosing spondylitis blood. Those disease-linked clones were CD8+; they were also relatively rare in peripheral blood. Disease-linked clones reportedly concentrated significantly in matched ankylosing spondylitis synovial fluid.

The authors made TCR beta libraries by quantitative 5'-RACE with molecular barcodes. TCRdb re-called the 5' RACE reads through MiXCR, storing one row per CDR3 protein. This sample has hundreds of thousands of distinct CDR3 sequences, with around 11% found just once. This clonotype showed up many times. The antigen is undetermined. The specimen sequenced was blood, either unsorted or a sorted T cell fraction (not recorded which). This sequence was found in a male donor with ankylosing spondylitis.

CDR3 sequence (DNA): TGCAGTGCTACGGACAGGGACAAGACCCAGTACTTC. Encoded protein: CSATDRDKTQYF. J is TRBJ2-5 and V is TRBV20-1; 8 positions match TRBD1. Germline V gene lookup returns CDR1 DFQATT and CDR2 SNEGSKA (reference sequence). The CDR3 is made up of 12 amino acids. The trim removed 4 bases at V and 6 bases at J, leaving 4 bases unmatched.